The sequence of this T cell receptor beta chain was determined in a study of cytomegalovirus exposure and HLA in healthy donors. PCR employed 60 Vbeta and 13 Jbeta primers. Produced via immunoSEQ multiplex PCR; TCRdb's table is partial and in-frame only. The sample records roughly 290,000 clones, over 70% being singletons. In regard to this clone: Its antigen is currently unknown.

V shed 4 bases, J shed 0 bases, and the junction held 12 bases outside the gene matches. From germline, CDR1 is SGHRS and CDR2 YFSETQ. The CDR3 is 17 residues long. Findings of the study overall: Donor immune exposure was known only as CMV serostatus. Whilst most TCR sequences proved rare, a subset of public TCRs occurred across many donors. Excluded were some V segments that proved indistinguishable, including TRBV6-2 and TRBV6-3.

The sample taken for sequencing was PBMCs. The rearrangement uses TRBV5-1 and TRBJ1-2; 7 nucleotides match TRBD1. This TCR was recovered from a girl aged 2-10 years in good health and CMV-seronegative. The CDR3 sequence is CASSGVRDGTANYGYTF. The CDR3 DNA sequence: TGCGCCAGCAGCGGGGTCAGGGATGGGACAGCTAACTATGGCTACACCTTC. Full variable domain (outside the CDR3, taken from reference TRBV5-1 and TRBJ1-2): KAGVTQTPRYLIKTRGQQVTLSCSPISGHRSVSWYQQTPGQGLQFLFEYFSETQRNKGNFPGRFSGRQFSNSRSEMNVSTLELGDSALYLCASSGVRDGTANYGYTFGSGTRLTVV.